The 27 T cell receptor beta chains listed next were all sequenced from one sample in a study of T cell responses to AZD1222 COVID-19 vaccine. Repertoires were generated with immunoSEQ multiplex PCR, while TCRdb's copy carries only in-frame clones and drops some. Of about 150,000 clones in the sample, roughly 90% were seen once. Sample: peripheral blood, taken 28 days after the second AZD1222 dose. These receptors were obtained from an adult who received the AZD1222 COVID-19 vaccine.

In nucleotides, the CDR3 is TGCGCCAGCAGCTTGCAACAGGACTTCACAGATACGCAGTATTTT. It specifies CASSLQQDFTDTQYF. This chain uses TRBV5-1 with TRBJ2-3, with D possibly called TRBD1 or TRBD2 (5 bases each). Trimming pared 1 base from V and 2 bases from J, leaving 11 bases between. The germline V gene encodes CDR1 SGHRS and CDR2 YFSETQ. The CDR3 has 15 amino acids.

CDR3: CASSLIPGKMNTEAFF. The CDR3 coding sequence is TGTGCCAGCAGCTTGATTCCCGGGAAAATGAACACTGAAGCTTTCTTT. The rearrangement uses TRBV5-5 and TRBJ1-1; D is unresolved. The CDR3 totals 16 residues. Trimming took off 1 base at V and 0 bases at J, with 13 bases between the two ends. CDR1 and CDR2 (germline): SGHKS, YYEKEE (reference sequence).

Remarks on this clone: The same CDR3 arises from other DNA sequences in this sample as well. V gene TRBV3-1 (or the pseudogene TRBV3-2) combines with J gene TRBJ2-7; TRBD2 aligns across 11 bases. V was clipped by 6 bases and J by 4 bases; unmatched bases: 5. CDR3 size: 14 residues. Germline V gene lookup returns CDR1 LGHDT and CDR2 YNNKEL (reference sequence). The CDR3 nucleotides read TGTGCCAGCAGTCGTACTAGCGGGAGTTACGAGCAGTACTTC. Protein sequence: CASSRTSGSYEQYF.

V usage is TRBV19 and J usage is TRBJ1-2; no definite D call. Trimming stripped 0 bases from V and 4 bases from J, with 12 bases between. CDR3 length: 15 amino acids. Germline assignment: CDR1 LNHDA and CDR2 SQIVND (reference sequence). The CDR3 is CASSIDLRIGYGYTF. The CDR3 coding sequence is TGTGCCAGTAGTATAGATCTTAGGATCGGCTATGGCTACACCTTC.

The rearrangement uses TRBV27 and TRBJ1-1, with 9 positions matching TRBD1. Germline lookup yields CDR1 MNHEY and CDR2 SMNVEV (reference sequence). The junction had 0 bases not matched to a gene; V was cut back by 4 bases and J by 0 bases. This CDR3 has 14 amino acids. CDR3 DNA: TGTGCCAGCAGTTGGGACAGGGTGAACACTGAAGCTTTCTTT. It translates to CASSWDRVNTEAFF.

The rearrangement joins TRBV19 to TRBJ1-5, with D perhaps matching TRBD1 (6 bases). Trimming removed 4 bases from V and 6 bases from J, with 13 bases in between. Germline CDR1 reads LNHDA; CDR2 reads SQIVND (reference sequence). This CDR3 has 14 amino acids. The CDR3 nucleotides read TGTGCCAGTAGTACTACAGGGACGGGTCAGCCCCAGCATTTT. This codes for CASSTTGTGQPQHF.

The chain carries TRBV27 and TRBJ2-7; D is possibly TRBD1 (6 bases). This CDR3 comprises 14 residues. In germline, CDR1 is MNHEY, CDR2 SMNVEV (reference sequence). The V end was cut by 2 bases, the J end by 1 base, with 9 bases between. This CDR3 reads CASSLLGQSYEQYF. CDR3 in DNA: TGTGCCAGCAGTTTACTAGGACAGTCCTACGAGCAGTACTTC.

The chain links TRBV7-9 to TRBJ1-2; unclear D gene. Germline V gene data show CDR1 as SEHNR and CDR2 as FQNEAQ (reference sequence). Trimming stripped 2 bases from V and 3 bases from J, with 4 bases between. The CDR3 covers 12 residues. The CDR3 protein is CASSLIDYGYTF. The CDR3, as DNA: TGTGCCAGCAGCTTAATCGACTATGGCTACACCTTC.

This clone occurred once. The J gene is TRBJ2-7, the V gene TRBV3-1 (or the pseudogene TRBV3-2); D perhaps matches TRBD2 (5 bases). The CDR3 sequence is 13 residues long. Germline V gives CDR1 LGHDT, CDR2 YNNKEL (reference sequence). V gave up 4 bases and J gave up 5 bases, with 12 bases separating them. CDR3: CASSRGMGNEQYF. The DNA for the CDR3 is TGTGCCAGCAGCCGAGGGATGGGGAACGAGCAGTACTTC.

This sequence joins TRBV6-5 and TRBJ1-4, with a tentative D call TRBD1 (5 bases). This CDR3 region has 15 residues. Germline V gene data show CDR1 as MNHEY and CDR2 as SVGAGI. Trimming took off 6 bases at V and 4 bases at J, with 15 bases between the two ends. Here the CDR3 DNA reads TGTGCCAGCAGCGCAACGACAGCCGGTAATGAAAAACTGTTTTTT. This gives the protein CASSATTAGNEKLFF.

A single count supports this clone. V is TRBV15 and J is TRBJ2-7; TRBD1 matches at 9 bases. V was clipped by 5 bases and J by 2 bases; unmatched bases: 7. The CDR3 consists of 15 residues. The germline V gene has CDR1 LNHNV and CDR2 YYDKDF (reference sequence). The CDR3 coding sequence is TGTGCCACCAGCGGGTTCGGGACAGGGCCCTACGAGCAGTACTTC. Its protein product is CATSGFGTGPYEQYF.

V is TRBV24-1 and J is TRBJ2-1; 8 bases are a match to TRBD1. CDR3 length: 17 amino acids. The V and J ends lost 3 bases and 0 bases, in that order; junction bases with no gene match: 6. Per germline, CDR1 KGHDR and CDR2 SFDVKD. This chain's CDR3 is CATSDPTGTGSYNEQFF. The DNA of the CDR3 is TGTGCCACCAGTGATCCTACCGGGACAGGCTCCTACAATGAGCAGTTCTTC.

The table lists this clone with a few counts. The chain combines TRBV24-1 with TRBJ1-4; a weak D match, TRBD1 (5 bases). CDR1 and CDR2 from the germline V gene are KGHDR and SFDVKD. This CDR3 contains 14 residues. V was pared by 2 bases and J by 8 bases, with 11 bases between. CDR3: CATSDSPGGEKLFF. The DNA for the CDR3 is TGTGCCACCAGTGATTCCCCGGGGGGAGAAAAACTGTTTTTT.

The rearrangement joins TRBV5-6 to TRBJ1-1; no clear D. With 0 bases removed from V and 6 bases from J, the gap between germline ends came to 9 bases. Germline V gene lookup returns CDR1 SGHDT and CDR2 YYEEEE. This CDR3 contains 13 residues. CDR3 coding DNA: TGTGCCAGCAGCTTGGTCGGGGTCTCTGAAGCTTTCTTT. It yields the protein CASSLVGVSEAFF.

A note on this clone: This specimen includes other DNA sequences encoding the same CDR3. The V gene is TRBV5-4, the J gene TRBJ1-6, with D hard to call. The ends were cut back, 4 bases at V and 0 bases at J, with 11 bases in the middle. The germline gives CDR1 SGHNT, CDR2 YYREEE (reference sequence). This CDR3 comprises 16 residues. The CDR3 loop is CASSLDRSSYNSPLHF. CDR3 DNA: TGTGCCAGCAGCCTGGATAGGAGCTCCTATAATTCACCCCTCCACTTT.

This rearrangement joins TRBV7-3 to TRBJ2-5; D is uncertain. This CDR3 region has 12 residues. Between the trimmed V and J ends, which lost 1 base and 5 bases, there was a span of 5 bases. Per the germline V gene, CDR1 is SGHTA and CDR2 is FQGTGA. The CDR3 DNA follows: TGTGCCAGCAGCTTAAATAGTGAGACCCAGTACTTC. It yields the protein CASSLNSETQYF.

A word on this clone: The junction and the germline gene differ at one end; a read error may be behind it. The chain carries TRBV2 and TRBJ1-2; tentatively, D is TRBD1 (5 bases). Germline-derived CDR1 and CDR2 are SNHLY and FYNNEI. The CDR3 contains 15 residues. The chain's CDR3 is CASREERGSNYGYTF. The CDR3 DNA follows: TGTGCCAGCAGAGAAGAGAGGGGCTCTAACTATGGCTACACCTTC.

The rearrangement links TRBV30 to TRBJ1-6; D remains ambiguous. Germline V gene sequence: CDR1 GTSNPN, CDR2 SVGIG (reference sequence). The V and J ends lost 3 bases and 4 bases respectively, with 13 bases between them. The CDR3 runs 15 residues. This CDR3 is CAWSSEHLYNSPLHF. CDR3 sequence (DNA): TGTGCCTGGAGCTCAGAACACCTATATAATTCACCCCTCCACTTT.

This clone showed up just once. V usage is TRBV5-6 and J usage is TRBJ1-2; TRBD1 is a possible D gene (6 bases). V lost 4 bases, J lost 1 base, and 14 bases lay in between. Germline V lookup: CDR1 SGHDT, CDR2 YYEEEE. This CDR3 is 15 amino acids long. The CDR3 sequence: CASSVLGGLNYGYTF. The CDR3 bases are TGTGCCAGCAGCGTATTAGGGGGTCTTAACTATGGCTACACCTTC.

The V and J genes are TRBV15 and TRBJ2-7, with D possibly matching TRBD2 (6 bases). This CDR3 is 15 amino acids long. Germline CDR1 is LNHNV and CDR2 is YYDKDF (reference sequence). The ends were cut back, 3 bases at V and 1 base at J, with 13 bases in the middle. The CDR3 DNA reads TGTGCCACCAGCAGGGGGGGTGGATTATCCTACGAGCAGTACTTC. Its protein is CATSRGGGLSYEQYF.

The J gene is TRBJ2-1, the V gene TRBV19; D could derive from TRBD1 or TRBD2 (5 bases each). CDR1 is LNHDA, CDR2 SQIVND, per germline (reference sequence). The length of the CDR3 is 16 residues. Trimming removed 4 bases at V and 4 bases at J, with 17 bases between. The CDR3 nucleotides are TGTGCCAGTAGTAGCCCGGGACGGTTAATTTACAATGAGCAGTTCTTC. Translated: CASSSPGRLIYNEQFF. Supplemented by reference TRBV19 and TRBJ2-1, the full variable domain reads DGGITQSPKYLFRKEGQNVTLSCEQNLNHDAMYWYRQDPGQGLRLIYYSQIVNDFQKGDIAEGYSVSREKKESFPLTVTSAQKNPTAFYLCASSSPGRLIYNEQFFGPGTRLTVL.

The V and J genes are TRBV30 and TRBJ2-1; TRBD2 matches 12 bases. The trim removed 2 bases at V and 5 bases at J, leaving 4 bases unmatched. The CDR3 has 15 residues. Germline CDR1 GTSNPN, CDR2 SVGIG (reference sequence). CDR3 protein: CAWSMGLAGHNEQFF. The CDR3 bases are TGTGCCTGGAGTATGGGACTAGCGGGCCACAATGAGCAGTTCTTC.

In DNA, the CDR3 is TGTGCCAGCAGTTTCGGGACAGGGGTTCCCGGGGAGCTGTTTTTT. This codes for CASSFGTGVPGELFF. V and J are TRBV6-5 and TRBJ2-2; 10 bases align to TRBD1. In germline, CDR1 is MNHEY, CDR2 SVGAGI. Trimming cost V 4 bases and J 6 bases; bases outside gene matches: 5. The CDR3 sequence is 15 residues long.

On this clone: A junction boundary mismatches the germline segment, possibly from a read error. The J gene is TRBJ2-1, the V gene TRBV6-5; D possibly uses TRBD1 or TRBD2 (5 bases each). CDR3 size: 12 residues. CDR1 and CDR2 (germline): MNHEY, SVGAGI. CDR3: CASRGPYNEQFF. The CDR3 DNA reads TGCGCGTCCCGGGGCCCCTACAATGAGCAGTTCTTC.

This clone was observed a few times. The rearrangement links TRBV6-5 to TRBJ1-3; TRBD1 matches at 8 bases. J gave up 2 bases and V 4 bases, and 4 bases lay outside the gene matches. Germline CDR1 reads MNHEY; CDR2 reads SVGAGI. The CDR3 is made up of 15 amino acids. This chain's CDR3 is CASSSPGQAGNTIYF. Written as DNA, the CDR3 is TGTGCCAGCAGTTCCCCGGGACAGGCTGGAAACACCATATATTTT.

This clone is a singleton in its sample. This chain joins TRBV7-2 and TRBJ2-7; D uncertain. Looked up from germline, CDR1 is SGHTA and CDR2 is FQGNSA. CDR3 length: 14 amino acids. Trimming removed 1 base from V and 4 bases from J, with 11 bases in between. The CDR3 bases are TGTGCCAGCAGCTTAGTAGTCGCGGCATACGAGCAGTACTTC. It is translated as CASSLVVAAYEQYF.

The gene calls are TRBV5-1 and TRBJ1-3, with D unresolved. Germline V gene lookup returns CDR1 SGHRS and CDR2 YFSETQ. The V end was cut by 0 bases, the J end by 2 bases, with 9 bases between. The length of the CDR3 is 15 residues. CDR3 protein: CASSLGWEAGNTIYF. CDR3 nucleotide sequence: TGCGCCAGCAGCTTGGGGTGGGAGGCTGGAAACACCATATATTTT.